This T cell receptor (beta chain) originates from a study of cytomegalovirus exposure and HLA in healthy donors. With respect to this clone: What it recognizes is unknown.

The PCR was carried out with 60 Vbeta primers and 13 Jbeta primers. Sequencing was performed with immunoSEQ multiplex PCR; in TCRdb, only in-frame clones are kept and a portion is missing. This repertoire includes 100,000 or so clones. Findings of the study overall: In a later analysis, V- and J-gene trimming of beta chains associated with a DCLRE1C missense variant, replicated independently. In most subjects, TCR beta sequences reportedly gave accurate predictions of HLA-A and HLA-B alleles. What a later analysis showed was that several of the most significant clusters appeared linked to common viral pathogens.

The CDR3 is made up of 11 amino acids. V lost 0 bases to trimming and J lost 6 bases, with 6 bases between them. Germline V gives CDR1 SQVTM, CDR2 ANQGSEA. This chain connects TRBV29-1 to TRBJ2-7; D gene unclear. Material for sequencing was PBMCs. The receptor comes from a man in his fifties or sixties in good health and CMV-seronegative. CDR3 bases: TGCAGCGTTGAAGATCCGGGCGAGCAGTACTTC. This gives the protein CSVEDPGEQYF.